The 23 T cell receptor beta chains below come from one sample, sequenced in a study of T cell responses to AZD1222 COVID-19 vaccine. Assay: immunoSEQ multiplex PCR; the TCRdb copy retains only in-frame clones and omits some. Here the sample spans fewer than 70,000 clones, approximately 92% being singletons. The sample consisted of peripheral blood, taken 28 days after the second AZD1222 dose. Receptors were obtained from an adult who received the AZD1222 COVID-19 vaccine.

The gene calls are TRBV29-1 and TRBJ1-2; 8 positions match TRBD1. CDR3 size: 14 residues. V lost 0 bases, J lost 6 bases, and 6 bases stayed unmatched. CDR1 is SQVTM, CDR2 ANQGSEA, per germline. The CDR3 DNA follows: TGCAGCGTTGAAGATGCCCGGGACAGGAATGGCTACACCTTC. It encodes CSVEDARDRNGYTF. Filled out from reference TRBV29-1 and TRBJ1-2, the complete variable domain reads SAVISQKPSRDICQRGTSLTIQCQVDSQVTMMFWYRQQPGQSLTLIATANQGSEATYESGFVIDKFPISRPNLTFSTLTVSNMSPEDSSIYLCSVEDARDRNGYTFGSGTRLTVV.

CDR3 protein: CASSYGSYEQYF. In DNA, the CDR3 is TGTGCCAGCAGTTACGGGAGCTACGAGCAGTACTTC. The J gene is TRBJ2-7, the V gene TRBV12-3 or TRBV12-4, with D possibly being TRBD2 (6 bases). The CDR3 contains 12 residues. Trimming removed 4 bases at V and 3 bases at J, with 7 bases between.

This chain uses TRBV10-2 with TRBJ2-7; D is ambiguous. The CDR3 contains 11 residues. V gave up 3 bases and J gave up 6 bases, with 6 bases separating them. Looked up from germline, CDR1 is WSHSY and CDR2 is SAAADI. In DNA, the CDR3 is TGCGCCAGCAGTGAACAGCGCGAGCAGTACTTC. Encoded protein: CASSEQREQYF.

The chain carries TRBV2 and TRBJ2-6, with a weak D call TRBD2 (6 bases). The CDR3 has 14 residues. Between the trimmed V and J ends, which lost 6 bases and 0 bases, there was a span of 6 bases. Germline CDR1 SNHLY, CDR2 FYNNEI. The CDR3 nucleotides are TGTGCCAGCAGGGAGGGCTCTGGGGCCAACGTCCTGACTTTC. Amino acids: CASREGSGANVLTF. Using reference TRBV2 and TRBJ2-6 for the parts outside the CDR3, the full variable domain is EPEVTQTPSHQVTQMGQEVILRCVPISNHLYFYWYRQILGQKVEFLVSFYNNEISEKSEIFDDQFSVERPDGSNFTLKIRSTKLEDSAMYFCASREGSGANVLTFGAGSRLTVL.

The rearrangement links TRBV7-9 to TRBJ1-2; D is perhaps TRBD1 (5 bases). CDR3 length equals 17 residues. The germline V gene encodes CDR1 SEHNR and CDR2 FQNEAQ (reference sequence). The germline V and J ends were trimmed by 5 bases and 6 bases, with 25 bases remaining between them. DNA of the CDR3: TGTGCCAGCAGCCCTCCCGGGTGGCAGGGTAAGCTAGATGGCTACACCTTC. As protein: CASSPPGWQGKLDGYTF.

This chain uses TRBV10-2 with TRBJ1-2; D unresolved. Germline V gene lookup returns CDR1 WSHSY and CDR2 SAAADI. The V end was cut by 3 bases, the J end by 5 bases, with 16 bases between. This CDR3 region has 15 residues. The CDR3 bases are TGCGCCAGCAGTGACTCATCAGACATCCGATATGGCTACACCTTC. This gives the protein CASSDSSDIRYGYTF.

This chain joins TRBV7-3 and TRBJ1-4, with TRBD1 identical over 7 bases. CDR1 and CDR2 from the germline V gene are SGHTA and FQGTGA. The CDR3 is 15 residues long. J was trimmed by 5 bases and V by 5 bases; bases with no gene match: 8. The CDR3 region is CASSPTGTVNEKLFF. CDR3 in DNA: TGTGCCAGCAGCCCTACCGGGACAGTCAATGAAAAACTGTTTTTT.

This rearrangement joins TRBV19 to TRBJ2-7; no reliable D call. The CDR3 contains 14 residues. V was cut by 3 bases and J by 2 bases, with 11 bases left in between. From germline, CDR1 is LNHDA and CDR2 SQIVND (reference sequence). CDR3 in DNA: TGTGCCAGTAGTATTAATCCTCTAACCTACGAGCAGTACTTC. It yields the protein CASSINPLTYEQYF.

The V gene is TRBV11-2, the J gene TRBJ2-1, with 11 nucleotides matching TRBD2. Per the germline V gene, CDR1 is SGHAT and CDR2 is FQNNGV. The CDR3 is made up of 16 amino acids. Trimming cost V 1 base and J 15 bases; bases outside gene matches: 14. The CDR3 DNA sequence: TGTGCCAGCAGCTTAGTTTTACGTACTAGCGGGGGACTGGCGTTCTTC. It translates to CASSLVLRTSGGLAFF. Variable domain in full (rest from reference TRBV11-2 and TRBJ2-1): EAGVAQSPRYKIIEKRQSVAFWCNPISGHATLYWYQQILGQGPKLLIQFQNNGVVDDSQLPKDRFSAERLKGVDSTLKIQPAKLEDSAVYLCASSLVLRTSGGLAFFGPGTRLTVL.

The rearrangement links TRBV29-1 to TRBJ1-4, with TRBD1 as a possible D gene (5 bases). The CDR3 has 13 amino acids. CDR1 and CDR2 (germline): SQVTM, ANQGSEA. Trimming shortened V by 7 bases and J by 4 bases, and 13 bases separated the two germline ends. CDR3 loop: CSGRTTFNEKLFF. CDR3 coding DNA: TGCAGCGGCAGGACAACCTTTAATGAAAAACTGTTTTTT.

The chain has TRBV19 and TRBJ2-7; 7 nucleotides align to TRBD1. J was trimmed by 2 bases and V by 9 bases; bases with no gene match: 7. In germline, CDR1 is LNHDA, CDR2 SQIVND (reference sequence). The CDR3 has 13 residues. CDR3 DNA sequence: TGTGCCAGCGAGGACAGGCAAACCTACGAGCAGTACTTC. Amino acid sequence: CASEDRQTYEQYF.

The chain employs TRBV9 and TRBJ2-7; D is unresolved. The V and J ends lost 0 bases and 2 bases respectively, with 6 bases between them. The CDR3 length is 13 residues. Germline V gene data show CDR1 as SGDLS and CDR2 as YYNGEE. CDR3 bases: TGTGCCAGCAGCGTAGGTTTGGCCTACGAGCAGTACTTC. It specifies CASSVGLAYEQYF. Filled out from reference TRBV9 and TRBJ2-7, the complete variable domain reads DSGVTQTPKHLITATGQRVTLRCSPRSGDLSVYWYQQSLDQGLQFLIQYYNGEERAKGNILERFSAQQFPDLHSELNLSSLELGDSALYFCASSVGLAYEQYFGPGTRLTVT.

The rearrangement joins TRBV2 to TRBJ1-4; tentative D call: TRBD1 (6 bases). The CDR3 runs to 15 residues. V dropped 8 bases and J dropped 4 bases, with 17 bases sitting between them. Germline CDR1 SNHLY, CDR2 FYNNEI. CDR3 sequence reads: CASYSTGLGNEKLFF. CDR3 bases: TGTGCCAGCTATTCTACAGGGTTAGGTAATGAAAAACTGTTTTTT.

This clone has a handful of counts. The chain links TRBV5-8 to TRBJ1-1; a weak D match, TRBD1 (5 bases). V was trimmed by 1 base and J by 7 bases, leaving 11 bases between them. The CDR3 spans 13 residues. The germline CDR1 and CDR2 sequences are SGHTS and YDEGEE. CDR3 coding DNA: TGTGCCAGCAGCTTGCTCCGGGACGGTGAAGCTTTCTTT. Protein sequence: CASSLLRDGEAFF.

The rearrangement joins TRBV5-6 to TRBJ1-2; no reliable D call. CDR3 length: 14 residues. V lost 4 bases, J lost 8 bases, and 18 bases lay in between. Germline values: CDR1 SGHDT, CDR2 YYEEEE. CDR3 nucleotides: TGTGCCAGCAGCCCCGATCGAACCCCCGGCGGCTACACCTTC. It codes for CASSPDRTPGGYTF.

V is TRBV19 and J is TRBJ1-2; D not certain. V was cut by 0 bases and J by 0 bases, with 14 bases left in between. Germline lookup yields CDR1 LNHDA and CDR2 SQIVND (reference sequence). The CDR3 consists of 17 residues. This CDR3 reads CASSIDRPSRPNYGYTF. The CDR3 DNA follows: TGTGCCAGTAGTATAGATCGTCCCAGCCGACCTAACTATGGCTACACCTTC.

This clone has only a few counts. CDR3 residues: CASSVAGVGTGELFF. The CDR3 DNA follows: TGTGCCAGCAGCGTAGCCGGCGTGGGCACCGGGGAGCTGTTTTTT. The chain uses TRBV9 and TRBJ2-2; unclear D gene. The germline CDR1 and CDR2 sequences are SGDLS and YYNGEE. V lost 0 bases, J lost 4 bases, and 10 bases lay in between. The CDR3 length is 15 residues.

This clone was observed a handful of times. The chain combines TRBV28 with TRBJ2-2; 9 bases fit TRBD1. This CDR3 has 15 amino acids. Germline loops: CDR1 MDHEN, CDR2 SYDVKM. J gave up 6 bases and V 9 bases, and 11 bases lay outside the gene matches. The CDR3 region is CASSPGTGKPGELFF. The CDR3 DNA reads TGTGCCAGTTCCCCGGGGACAGGGAAGCCCGGGGAGCTGTTTTTT.

V usage is TRBV6-5 and J usage is TRBJ2-1; D is possibly TRBD1 (6 bases). From germline, CDR1 is MNHEY and CDR2 SVGAGI. V was clipped by 5 bases and J by 8 bases, with 19 bases between them. The CDR3 contains 15 residues. The CDR3 coding sequence is TGTGCCAGCAGTCTGACAGGTGAGGGGTACCATGAGCAGTTCTTC. This sequence encodes CASSLTGEGYHEQFF.

The chain has TRBV30 and TRBJ1-6; possibly TRBD1 for D (5 bases). V dropped 2 bases and J dropped 7 bases, with 18 bases sitting between them. CDR1 and CDR2 from the germline V gene are GTSNPN and SVGIG (reference sequence). This CDR3 contains 16 residues. CDR3 protein: CAWSKGQGLQNSPLHF. The CDR3 DNA is TGTGCCTGGAGTAAGGGCCAGGGACTCCAAAATTCACCCCTCCACTTT.

The V call is TRBV19, the J call TRBJ1-3; no clear D gene. This CDR3 is 13 amino acids long. The germline V gene has CDR1 LNHDA and CDR2 SQIVND (reference sequence). V lost 4 bases, J lost 1 base, and 5 bases lay in between. CDR3 sequence reads: CASSTDSGNTIYF. CDR3 in DNA: TGTGCCAGTAGTACGGATTCTGGAAACACCATATATTTT.

This chain connects TRBV10-3 to TRBJ2-4; the D call may be TRBD1 or TRBD2 (5 bases each). V lost 3 bases to trimming and J lost 0 bases, with 6 bases between them. Germline CDR1 and CDR2: ENHRY and SYGVKD. The CDR3 is 14 amino acids. The CDR3 reads CAISDGGAKNIQYF. The CDR3 DNA follows: TGTGCCATCAGTGATGGGGGAGCCAAAAACATTCAGTACTTC.

This clone was counted a single time. This rearrangement joins TRBV6-5 to TRBJ1-5; TRBD1 might be the D (5 bases). CDR1 MNHEY and CDR2 SVGAGI come from the germline V gene. CDR3 length: 15 residues. Trimming shortened V by 3 bases and J by 2 bases, and 11 bases separated the two germline ends. DNA for the CDR3: TGTGCCAGCAGTTATACGGGGGGTGGCAATCAGCCCCAGCATTTT. Its protein is CASSYTGGGNQPQHF.